The TCR beta chain under discussion was sequenced for a study of blood T cell repertoires in COVID-19. Across the study: The study drew acute and convalescent COVID-19 samples from the United States, Italy and Spain.

There are 15 residues in the CDR3. Per the germline V gene, CDR1 is SGHTA and CDR2 is FQGTGA. The V end was cut by 5 bases, the J end by 4 bases, with 15 bases between. Some clones are missing from TCRdb's copy, which holds only in-frame ones; the method was immunoSEQ multiplex PCR. This table has some 130,000 clones, roughly four fifths appearing once. This rearrangement joins TRBV7-3 to TRBJ2-1, with D perhaps TRBD1 (7 bases). The clonotype originates from a middle-aged man with active or convalescent COVID-19. Material: peripheral blood. This chain's CDR3 is CASSRDAGGYNEQFF. CDR3 DNA: TGTGCCAGCAGCCGGGACGCAGGGGGGTACAATGAGCAGTTCTTC. Variable domain in full (rest from reference TRBV7-3 and TRBJ2-1): GAGVSQTPSNKVTEKGKYVELRCDPISGHTALYWYRQSLGQGPEFLIYFQGTGAADDSGLPNDRFFAVRPEGSVSTLKIQRTERGDSAVYLCASSRDAGGYNEQFFGPGTRLTVL.